The TCR beta chain under discussion was sequenced for a study of CD8+ T cells in alopecia areata (dated 2018 in TCRdb). For the wider study: Treated patients were enrolled in an open-label pilot trial of oral tofacitinib, 5 to 10 mg twice daily, for moderate-to-severe alopecia areata. Patients stayed on tofacitinib for 6 to 18 months and then had 6 months of follow-up off drug so that delayed response and recurrence could be assessed. In treated patients, disease severity was measured using the SALT score, which gives the percentage of scalp surface area affected. High-throughput TCRbeta sequencing was used to examine T cell clonal expansion in alopecia areata in both the C3H/HeJ mouse model and human patients. Scalp tissue and sorted CD4+ and CD8+ peripheral blood T cells from patchy and totalis/universalis alopecia areata patients and from healthy controls were covered by human TCRbeta sequencing. Biopsies were taken from tofacitinib-treated patients at baseline and at 4 and 24 weeks of treatment, and a later scalp biopsy was taken in several of the tofacitinib-treated patients. Clonality in the scalp was compared among normal scalp (n=4), patchy alopecia areata scalp (n=8), and alopecia totalis/universalis scalp (n=8). RNA was obtained with the PAXgene miRNA kit for fixed scalp, the miRNeasy kit for PBMCs, and the RNeasy kit for mouse skin. Amplification of TCRbeta CDR3 regions was done by immunoSEQ multiplex PCR using 35 Vbeta forward primers and 13 Jbeta reverse primers.

Remarks on this clone: Its antigen is not yet known. Base qualities were left out, and no much larger clone turns up one base away.

Trimming removed 4 bases from V and 5 bases from J; the gene matches leave 8 bases unexplained. CDR1 SGHRS and CDR2 YFSETQ were looked up in the germline V gene. The CDR3 covers 14 residues, taking in both the cysteine and the phenylalanine. Kept here is only the CDR3 DNA, which spans 42 bases and is read in frame from base 1. Summary of the overall study and its limitations: Because the treated cohort was small and included a single nonresponder, larger studies are needed to assess links between baseline CD8+ expansion and response. Shared TCR sequences between patients were less evident than in mice, which may be partly attributable to HLA diversity in the patient population. With tofacitinib, both scalp clonality and the number of expanded CD8+ clones among the top 100 scalp clones went down significantly. Compared with normal scalp, lesional scalp, particularly in alopecia totalis/universalis, had higher clonality and more expanded CD8+ clones, which suggests antigenic drive. Many expanded lesional clones persisted in scalp and blood during tofacitinib treatment, which may partly explain relapse after stopping treatment. Unlike mouse skin, which is dominated by gammadelta T cells, normal human skin has resident alphabeta T cells that are also sequenced, and this complicates analysis of the scalp TCR repertoire.

What this sample's treatment or condition label stands for: oral pan-JAK inhibitor, 5-10 mg twice daily. From alopecia areata patients, peripheral blood was collected along with lesional scalp punch biopsies. After PBMCs were isolated by density centrifugation and stained for CD3, CD4 and CD8, a FACSAria was used to sort CD4+ and CD8+ T cells. The protocol used for the library was the immunoSEQ multiplex PCR assay. RNA was extracted from all samples and reverse transcribed into cDNA as template for TCR sequencing. SuperScript III was used for first-strand cDNA synthesis, primed with a 2:1 mix of oligo-dT and random hexamers. A synthetic immune receptor repertoire was used to assess amplification bias, and residual bias was removed computationally. The original methods were these. Raw reads were preprocessed to remove errors, and CDR3 was defined by IMGT conventions from the conserved cysteine to phenylalanine. Clonality was computed by normalizing Shannon entropy by log2 of the number of productive unique TCRs and subtracting the result from 1. Whether each scalp clone was CD4 or CD8 was inferred by checking scalp TCRbeta sequences against the CD4 and CD8 repertoires from sorted blood. Held by TCRdb, this immuneACCESS table contains in-frame sequences only and omits some clones. Under half of the omission traces to an unresolved V gene where checked; the cause of the rest is unknown. V, J and clone size are taken as reported in that table, and D and trimming were inferred from the DNA itself. The sample table records 150,000 to 200,000 clones; 64% of these occur just once. Approximately 1.4% of the sample belongs to the ten largest clones.

This specimen was CD4+ T cells sorted from blood, taken around week 47, from a patient treated with tofacitinib. This receptor was obtained from a human donor with alopecia areata. The V and J genes are TRBV5-1 and TRBJ2-7; TRBD1 fits 8 bases in the junction. The sequence in DNA is TGCGCCAGCAGCGTACAGGGGGTGAAGAACGAGCAGTACTTC. This sequence encodes CASSVQGVKNEQYF. The reference TRBV5-1 and TRBJ2-7 proteins fill in what lies around the CDR3, so the full variable domain reads KAGVTQTPRYLIKTRGQQVTLSCSPISGHRSVSWYQQTPGQGLQFLFEYFSETQRNKGNFPGRFSGRQFSNSRSEMNVSTLELGDSALYLCASSVQGVKNEQYFGPGTRLTVT.